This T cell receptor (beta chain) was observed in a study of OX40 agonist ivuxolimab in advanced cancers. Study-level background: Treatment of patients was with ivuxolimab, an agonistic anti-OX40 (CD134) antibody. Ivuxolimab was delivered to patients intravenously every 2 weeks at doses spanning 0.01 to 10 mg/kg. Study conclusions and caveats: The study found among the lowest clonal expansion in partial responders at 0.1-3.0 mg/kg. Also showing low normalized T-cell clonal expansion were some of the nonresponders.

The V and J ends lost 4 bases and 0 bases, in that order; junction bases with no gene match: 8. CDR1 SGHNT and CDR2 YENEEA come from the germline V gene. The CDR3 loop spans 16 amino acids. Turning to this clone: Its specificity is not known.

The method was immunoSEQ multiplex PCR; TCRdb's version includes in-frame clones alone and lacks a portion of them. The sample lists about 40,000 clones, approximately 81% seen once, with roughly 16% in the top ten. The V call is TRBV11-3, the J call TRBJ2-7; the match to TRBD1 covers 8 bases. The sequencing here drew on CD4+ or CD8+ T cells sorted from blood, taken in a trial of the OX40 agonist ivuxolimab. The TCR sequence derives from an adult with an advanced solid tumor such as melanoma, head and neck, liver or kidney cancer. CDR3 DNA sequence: TGTGCCAGCAGCTCGTTTGACAGGGGCGACTCCTACGAGCAGTACTTC. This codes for CASSSFDRGDSYEQYF.